A single sample is the source of the 29 T cell receptor beta chains below, sequenced in a study of cytomegalovirus exposure and HLA in healthy donors. Both 60 Vbeta primers and 13 Jbeta primers went into the PCR. TCRdb's copy holds only in-frame clones and misses some; the assay was immunoSEQ multiplex PCR. Here the sample spans approximately 100,000 clones, roughly 80% being singletons. Source material: PBMCs. Every receptor here comes from a middle-aged woman in good health and CMV-seronegative.

The chain combines TRBV27 with TRBJ2-2; 7 bases map to TRBD2. CDR3 length: 13 amino acids. Germline CDR1 and CDR2: MNHEY and SMNVEV (reference sequence). Trimming took 4 bases from V and 6 from J; bases not matched to a gene: 2. DNA of the CDR3: TGTGCCAGCAGTTGGACTAGTCCCGGGGAGCTGTTTTTT. It codes for CASSWTSPGELFF.

The chain couples TRBV29-1 to TRBJ2-1; D might be TRBD2 (5 bases). The CDR3 extends over 13 amino acids. V was clipped by 2 bases and J by 6 bases, with 11 bases between them. CDR1 and CDR2 from the germline V gene are SQVTM and ANQGSEA. DNA of the CDR3: TGCAGCGTTGAACCTAGCCAGGCCAATGAGCAGTTCTTC. This sequence encodes CSVEPSQANEQFF.

The genes are TRBV7-3 and TRBJ2-1, with 11 positions matching TRBD2. V lost 4 bases, J lost 8 bases, and 7 bases stayed unmatched. The CDR3 sequence is 15 residues long. Germline V lookup: CDR1 SGHTA, CDR2 FQGTGA. In DNA, the CDR3 is TGTGCCAGCAGCTCGACTAGCGGGATACACCATGAGCAGTTCTTC. Translated: CASSSTSGIHHEQFF.

The V gene is TRBV7-3, the J gene TRBJ2-2; perhaps TRBD2 as D (5 bases). V was clipped by 5 bases and J by 7 bases, with 8 bases between them. This CDR3 is 12 amino acids long. The V gene's germline CDR1 is SGHTA and CDR2 FQGTGA. DNA of the CDR3: TGTGCCAGCAGCCGGGATGGCGGGGAGCTGTTTTTT. It codes for CASSRDGGELFF.

The gene calls are TRBV7-2 and TRBJ1-5; 7 nucleotides line up with TRBD1. The CDR3 sequence is 15 residues long. CDR1 is SGHTA and CDR2 is FQGNSA in the germline V gene. J lost 7 bases, V lost 0 bases, and 6 bases had no gene match. DNA of the CDR3: TGTGCCAGCAGCTTAGCGAGGGGGCAAGGGCAGCCCCAGCATTTT. It encodes CASSLARGQGQPQHF.

This clone was found once. This chain links TRBV13 with TRBJ2-7, with TRBD1 identical over 9 bases. Germline V lookup: CDR1 PRHDT, CDR2 FYEKMQ (reference sequence). V lost 5 bases, J lost 9 bases, and 14 bases stayed unmatched. The CDR3 runs 15 residues. CDR3 sequence (DNA): TGTGCCAGCAGCCGGGGAATGGGGACAGGGTCCGGGCAGTACTTC. It codes for CASSRGMGTGSGQYF. The full variable domain, with the rest looked up from reference TRBV13 and TRBJ2-7, is AAGVIQSPRHLIKEKRETATLKCYPIPRHDTVYWYQQGPGQDPQFLISFYEKMQSDKGSIPDRFSAQQFSDYHSELNMSSLELGDSALYFCASSRGMGTGSGQYFGPGTRLTVT.

This sequence joins TRBV15 and TRBJ2-1, with 12 bases that match TRBD2. The V gene's germline CDR1 is LNHNV and CDR2 YYDKDF (reference sequence). CDR3 size: 16 residues. V lost 1 base to trimming and J lost 7 bases; unmatched junction nucleotides: 5. This CDR3 reads CATSRAYGLAGNEQFF. CDR3 sequence (DNA): TGTGCCACCAGCAGAGCCTACGGACTAGCGGGGAATGAGCAGTTCTTC.

Comments on this clone: A junction end diverges from the germline sequence, so it may reflect a read error. The V gene is TRBV5-6, the J gene TRBJ2-1; tentatively, D is TRBD2 (7 bases). Germline V gene data show CDR1 as SGHDT and CDR2 as YYEEEE. The CDR3 has 15 amino acids. The CDR3 loop is CVSSFGGAGYNEQFF. In DNA, the CDR3 is TGTGTCAGCAGCTTTGGGGGGGCGGGGTACAATGAGCAGTTCTTC.

This sequence joins TRBV6-1 and TRBJ2-2; D possibly corresponds to TRBD2 (6 bases). In germline, CDR1 is MNHNS, CDR2 SASEGT. The ends were cut back, 6 bases at V and 0 bases at J, with 11 bases in the middle. This CDR3 has 15 residues. The CDR3 DNA reads TGTGCCAGCAGAGGTAGCGGAGCGAACACCGGGGAGCTGTTTTTT. Protein: CASRGSGANTGELFF.

This clone occurred a few times. The chain employs TRBV7-9 and TRBJ2-3, with D perhaps matching TRBD2 (5 bases). This CDR3 has 15 residues. Trimming cost V 5 bases and J 0 bases, with 12 bases left between them. Per the germline V gene, CDR1 is SEHNR and CDR2 is FQNEAQ (reference sequence). Here the CDR3 reads CASSPPRGSTDTQYF. For the CDR3, the DNA is TGTGCCAGCAGCCCCCCCCGGGGAAGCACAGATACGCAGTATTTT. Drawing the rest from reference TRBV7-9 and TRBJ2-3, the complete variable domain is DTGVSQNPRHKITKRGQNVTFRCDPISEHNRLYWYRQTLGQGPEFLTYFQNEAQLEKSRLLSDRFSAERPKGSFSTLEIQRTEQGDSAMYLCASSPPRGSTDTQYFGPGTRLTVL.

CDR3 sequence (DNA): TGCGCCAGCAGTGAGCCGGACTCAGGGGGCAGGGACACTGAAGCTTTCTTT. This sequence encodes CASSEPDSGGRDTEAFF. The V and J genes are TRBV10-1 and TRBJ1-1; 8 bases are a match to TRBD1. CDR1 is WNHNN and CDR2 is SYGVQD in the germline V gene (reference sequence). The CDR3 length is 17 residues. After removal of 2 bases from V and 3 bases from J, the junction contained 11 bases not matched to a gene.

The rearrangement links TRBV7-3 to TRBJ2-5; 7 positions agree with TRBD1. The CDR3 is 14 amino acids. Losses at the gene ends were 4 bases for V and 4 bases for J; bases not matched to a gene: 6. Germline V CDR1 and CDR2: SGHTA, FQGTGA. In DNA form, the CDR3 reads TGTGCCAGCAGCTCCAACAGGGGCGGAGAGACCCAGTACTTC. It yields the protein CASSSNRGGETQYF.

The V and J genes are TRBV6-6 and TRBJ1-1; D remains unclear. Trimming stripped 2 bases from V and 4 bases from J, with 14 bases between. From germline, CDR1 is MNHNY and CDR2 SVGAGI (reference sequence). The CDR3 is made up of 15 amino acids. The CDR3 DNA is TGTGCCAGCAGTTACAAGCGTCGAGGGTCCACTGAAGCTTTCTTT. Its translation: CASSYKRRGSTEAFF.

This chain uses TRBV6-5 with TRBJ2-7, with 9 bases fitting TRBD2. Germline trimming cut 3 bases from V and 2 bases from J; bases unmatched to any gene: 2. CDR1 MNHEY and CDR2 SVGAGI come from the germline V gene. The CDR3 is 14 residues long. The CDR3 DNA is TGTGCCAGCAGTTATAGCGGGGGAACCTACGAGCAGTACTTC. Its translation: CASSYSGGTYEQYF.

The gene calls are TRBV5-6 and TRBJ2-1, with 12 bases identical to TRBD2. The trim removed 1 base at V and 3 bases at J, leaving 11 bases unmatched. Germline CDR1 reads SGHDT; CDR2 reads YYEEEE. CDR3 size: 19 residues. The DNA of the CDR3 is TGTGCCAGCAGCTTGCTGAACCCGGGGACTAGCGGGTACTACAATGAGCAGTTCTTC. Its protein is CASSLLNPGTSGYYNEQFF.

In DNA form, the CDR3 reads TGTGCCAGCAGTCTAGCGGGAGTGAACACCGGGGAGCTGTTTTTT. It encodes CASSLAGVNTGELFF. The gene calls are TRBV7-8 and TRBJ2-2; TRBD2 aligns across 10 bases. Trimming took 6 bases from V and 1 from J; bases not matched to a gene: 2. The germline V gene encodes CDR1 SGHVS and CDR2 FQNEAQ. The CDR3 totals 15 residues.

This chain links TRBV6-5 with TRBJ1-5; 8 bases are a match to TRBD1. Germline CDR1 and CDR2: MNHEY and SVGAGI. The V segment lost 7 bases and the J segment 6 bases; nucleotides outside the gene matches: 11. CDR3 length: 15 residues. Here the CDR3 DNA reads TGTGCCAGCAAAGTCAGACAGGGGAGCGGTCAGCCCCAGCATTTT. Its protein product is CASKVRQGSGQPQHF.

The J gene is TRBJ2-1, the V gene TRBV25-1, with TRBD2 identical over 14 bases. This CDR3 comprises 16 residues. Trimming removed 3 bases from V and 9 bases from J; junction bases left unmatched: 7. Germline lookup yields CDR1 MGHDK and CDR2 SYGVNS. CDR3 DNA sequence: TGTGCCAGCAGTGACGCCGGGACTAGCGGGAGTGGTGAGCAGTTCTTC. Protein: CASSDAGTSGSGEQFF.

V usage is TRBV27 and J usage is TRBJ2-1; TRBD1 matches at 8 bases. Germline trimming cut 5 bases from V and 4 bases from J; bases unmatched to any gene: 7. From germline, CDR1 is MNHEY and CDR2 SMNVEV (reference sequence). The CDR3 sequence is 15 residues long. The CDR3 protein is CASSASGTGYNEQFF. CDR3 coding DNA: TGTGCCAGCAGTGCATCCGGGACAGGATACAATGAGCAGTTCTTC.

This clone was counted only a few times. This rearrangement joins TRBV7-8 to TRBJ2-2; 7 nucleotides align to TRBD2. This CDR3 is built from 18 residues. CDR1 and CDR2 (germline): SGHVS, FQNEAQ. The V segment lost 5 bases and the J segment 5 bases; nucleotides outside the gene matches: 17. The CDR3 bases are TGTGCCAGCAGCATACAAACAAGGAGCGGGACTGGGACCGGGGAGCTGTTTTTT. As protein: CASSIQTRSGTGTGELFF. Supplemented by reference TRBV7-8 and TRBJ2-2, the full variable domain reads GAGVSQSPRYKVAKRGQDVALRCDPISGHVSLFWYQQALGQGPEFLTYFQNEAQLDKSGLPSDRFFAERPEGSVSTLKIQRTQQEDSAVYLCASSIQTRSGTGTGELFFGEGSRLTVL.

The V gene is TRBV7-2, the J gene TRBJ1-1, with TRBD1 matching over 9 bases. This CDR3 is built from 15 residues. The germline CDR1 and CDR2 sequences are SGHTA and FQGNSA. With 5 bases clipped from V and 2 bases from J, the junction kept 6 bases outside the gene matches. The DNA for the CDR3 is TGTGCCAGCAGCAAGACAGGGGGAGTTAACACTGAAGCTTTCTTT. Translating gives CASSKTGGVNTEAFF.

The V call is TRBV4-2, the J call TRBJ1-5; D is perhaps TRBD1 (5 bases). Trimming pared 0 bases from V and 7 bases from J, leaving 13 bases between. Germline V gene lookup returns CDR1 LGHNA and CDR2 YNFKEQ. The CDR3 is 15 residues long. This CDR3 is CASSQEKGARQPQHF. As DNA, the CDR3 is TGTGCCAGCAGCCAAGAAAAAGGGGCTAGGCAGCCCCAGCATTTT.

The chain carries TRBV21-1 and TRBJ2-7; the table's D call of TRBD2 was not tested on the DNA. TRBV21-1 is a pseudogene locus. The CDR3 runs to 15 residues. The CDR3 sequence: CASTGLAGDPYEQYF. The CDR3, as DNA: TGTGCCAGCACCGGACTAGCGGGGGACCCCTACGAGCAGTACTTC.

This clone was found a few times. The chain carries TRBV28 and TRBJ2-3, with D maybe TRBD2 (6 bases). V was cut by 9 bases and J by 2 bases, with 15 bases left in between. The CDR3 sequence is 14 residues long. Germline assignment: CDR1 MDHEN and CDR2 SYDVKM. The CDR3 loop reads CASHLAETTDTQYF. CDR3 nucleotide sequence: TGTGCCAGTCATTTAGCGGAGACCACAGATACGCAGTATTTT.

On this clone itself: One end of the junction varies from germline; a read error may be responsible. The CDR3 sequence is CASSTQGGNEKLFF. In nucleotides, the CDR3 is TGTGCCAGCAGTACTCAGGGAGGGAATGAAAAATTGTTTTTT. The J gene is TRBJ1-4, the V gene TRBV25-1, with D tentatively TRBD1 (5 bases). The CDR3 sequence is 14 residues long. CDR1 is MGHDK and CDR2 is SYGVNS in the germline V gene.

This clone was counted once. Here the CDR3 reads CASSSRFEGGGFSTQYF. The CDR3 DNA follows: TGTGCCAGCAGTTCCCGTTTTGAAGGGGGGGGTTTTAGTACGCAGTATTTT. V and J are TRBV28 and TRBJ2-3; D may be TRBD2 (7 bases). This CDR3 region has 17 residues. Looked up from germline, CDR1 is MDHEN and CDR2 is SYDVKM. V dropped 4 bases and J dropped 8 bases, with 25 bases sitting between them.

The rearrangement joins TRBV19 to TRBJ1-2; 9 bases match TRBD1. With 9 bases clipped from V and 8 bases from J, the junction kept 10 bases outside the gene matches. The CDR3 runs 13 residues. Germline V lookup: CDR1 LNHDA, CDR2 SQIVND (reference sequence). The CDR3 nucleotides read TGTGCCAGCCGCAGAGGACAGGGGTACGGCTACACCTTC. Translation: CASRRGQGYGYTF.

The chain recombines TRBV9 with TRBJ2-3; TRBD2 agrees at 10 bases. The V segment lost 0 bases and the J segment 5 bases; nucleotides outside the gene matches: 0. In germline, CDR1 is SGDLS, CDR2 YYNGEE. The CDR3 length is 14 residues. The CDR3 is CASSVGTSGDTQYF. The CDR3 DNA follows: TGTGCCAGCAGCGTAGGGACTAGCGGAGATACGCAGTATTTT.

The rearrangement joins TRBV10-2 to TRBJ2-7; possible D gene TRBD2, 6 bases. Germline lookup yields CDR1 WSHSY and CDR2 SAAADI. CDR3 length: 16 residues. V dropped 0 bases and J dropped 3 bases, with 15 bases sitting between them. The CDR3 reads CASSESALGLDYEQYF. CDR3 nucleotides: TGCGCCAGCAGTGAGTCGGCTTTGGGACTGGACTACGAGCAGTACTTC.